What follows describes a single TCR beta chain. This record comes from a study of blood T cell repertoires in COVID-19. Study background: Some COVID-19 samples were acute and others convalescent; all came from the United States, Italy and Spain. PBMCs, B-cell-depleted T cells, or T cells were the source of the cDNA or gDNA that made up the material.

Sequencing used immunoSEQ multiplex PCR; TCRdb keeps in-frame clones, though not all of them. The sample holds about 94,000 clones, around 86% seen once. CDR1 SNHLY and CDR2 FYNNEI come from the germline V gene. The CDR3 contains 15 residues. Between the trimmed V and J ends, which lost 4 bases and 5 bases, there was a span of 14 bases. The clonotype originates from a woman aged 80 or over with acute or convalescent COVID-19. V gene TRBV2 combines with J gene TRBJ1-4, with TRBD1 as a possible D gene (6 bases). Sequenced: peripheral blood. The DNA for the CDR3 is TGTGCCAGCAGTGCACAGGGAAGGGGGAATGAAAAACTGTTTTTT. This gives the protein CASSAQGRGNEKLFF.